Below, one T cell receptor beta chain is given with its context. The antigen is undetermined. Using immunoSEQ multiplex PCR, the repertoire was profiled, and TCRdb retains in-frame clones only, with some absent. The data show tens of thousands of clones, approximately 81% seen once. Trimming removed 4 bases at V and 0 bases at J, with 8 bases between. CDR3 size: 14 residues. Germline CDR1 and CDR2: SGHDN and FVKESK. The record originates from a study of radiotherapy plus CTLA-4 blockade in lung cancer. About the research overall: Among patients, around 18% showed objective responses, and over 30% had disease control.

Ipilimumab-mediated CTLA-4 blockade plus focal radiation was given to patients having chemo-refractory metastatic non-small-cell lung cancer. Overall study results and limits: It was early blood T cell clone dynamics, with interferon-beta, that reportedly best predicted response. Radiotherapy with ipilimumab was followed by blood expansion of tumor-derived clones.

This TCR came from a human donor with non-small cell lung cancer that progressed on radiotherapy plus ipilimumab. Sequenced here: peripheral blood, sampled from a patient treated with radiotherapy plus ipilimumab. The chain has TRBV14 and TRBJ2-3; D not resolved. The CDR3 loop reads CASSPWTSTDTQYF. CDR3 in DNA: TGTGCCAGCAGCCCCTGGACCAGCACAGATACGCAGTATTTT.